This TCR beta chain was sequenced for a study of CD8 T cells in ankylosing spondylitis. Study-wide points: Apparently characteristic of ankylosing spondylitis blood was a TCR beta motif (under ten highly homologous variants). The clones that were linked to disease were reported to be significantly enriched in matched synovial fluid samples from ankylosing spondylitis patients.

This clonotype was counted a few times. Its antigen is currently unknown. Researchers built TCR beta libraries using quantitative 5'-RACE with molecular barcodes. TCRdb re-called the 5' RACE reads with MiXCR, one entry per CDR3 protein. The table lists approximately 550,000 distinct CDR3 sequences, roughly 12% of them singletons. Germline assignment: CDR1 MNHEY and CDR2 SVGAGI. The CDR3 has 16 residues. Trimming took 0 bases from V and 3 from J; bases not matched to a gene: 7. Sequenced input: blood, either unsorted or a sorted T cell fraction (not recorded which). The chain joins TRBV6-5 to TRBJ2-7, with TRBD2 matching over 8 bases. The TCR originated in a male donor with ankylosing spondylitis. As DNA, the CDR3 is TGTGCCAGCAGTTACTCGATTAGCGGGAACTTCTACGAGCAGTACTTC. Its protein is CASSYSISGNFYEQYF.